Listed below are T cell receptor beta chains from one sample, sequenced in a study of T cell responses to AZD1222 COVID-19 vaccine. Sequencing was performed with immunoSEQ multiplex PCR; in TCRdb, only in-frame clones are kept and a portion is missing. The table shows 120,000 to 150,000 clones, with about 90% occurring only once. The specimen comprised peripheral blood, sampled 28 days after the second AZD1222 dose. The source of these receptors is an adult who received the AZD1222 COVID-19 vaccine. Each CDR3 is given without its conserved first and last residue.

>TRBJ1-1|12|TRBV5-4
ASSPAGMNTEAF
>TRBJ1-1|11|TRBV12-3/TRBV12-4
ASTMGRNTEAF
>TRBJ2-5|12|TRBV9
ASSVGGGEETQY
>TRBJ1-2|11|TRBV5-6
ASDISSGYGYT
>TRBJ2-5|13|TRBV7-9
ASSRGTGPQETQY
>TRBJ1-1|12|TRBV5-4
ASSLGGAGTEAF
>TRBJ1-4|13|TRBV18
ASSTRRPDREKLF
>TRBJ2-3|13|TRBV7-9
ASDNAGGALPPQY
>TRBJ2-1|13|TRBV6-1
ASSEGLAVYNEQF
>TRBJ1-1|12|TRBV7-3
ASTQGGGGTEAF
>TRBJ2-7|12|TRBV7-2
ASSFSRAAYEQY
>TRBJ2-7|13|TRBV7-2
ASSVITSGTYEQY
>TRBJ2-2|14|TRBV19
ASKVLGPQGTGELF
>TRBJ1-5|13|TRBV18
ASSLQQGSNQPQH
>TRBJ1-3|12|TRBV28
ASSWTRSGNTIY
>TRBJ2-2|14|TRBV19
ASKPLLQGHRGELF
>TRBJ1-4|11|TRBV5-4
ASSIDREEKLF
>TRBJ2-1|11|TRBV7-3
ASSLQGGNEQF
>TRBJ1-1|12|TRBV5-1
ASSSSTGVPEAF
>TRBJ1-3|13|TRBV23-1
ASSRWAHSGNTIY
>TRBJ1-1|11|TRBV13
ASSSGGRTEAF
>TRBJ2-1|10|TRBV9
ASSVGVNEQF
>TRBJ2-3|15|TRBV7-2
ASSFGTSGSGPDTQY
>TRBJ2-3|13|TRBV7-2
ASSQDRLNTDTQY
>TRBJ1-2|15|TRBV18
ASSPALQQGRSSGYT
>TRBJ2-1|13|TRBV29-1
SVTTGIPRDNEQF
>TRBJ1-1|10|TRBV6-5
ASSVWDTEAF
>TRBJ1-1|11|TRBV19
ASSVRGNTEAF
>TRBJ1-2|12|TRBV9
ASSALPGTYGYT
>TRBJ1-4|13|TRBV19
ASSMSVLGGEKLF
>TRBJ2-3|12|TRBV29-1
SGKAGGSTDTQY
>TRBJ2-3|14|TRBV15
ATSRLGTRREDTQY
>TRBJ2-2|12|TRBV7-2
ASSFNRGTGELF
>TRBJ1-4|14|TRBV28
ASSFTRGKGYEKLF
>TRBJ2-7|10|TRBV7-9
ASSLVGNEQY
>TRBJ1-4|12|TRBV7-2
ASSLVGLGEKLF
>TRBJ1-1|12|TRBV5-5
ASSLYGGQSEAF
>TRBJ2-7|13|TRBV3-1/TRBV3-2
ASSQGTTPMGEQY
>TRBJ2-7|12|TRBV28
ASSLSPGPYEQY
>TRBJ2-3|14|TRBV3-1/TRBV3-2
ASSQARGRGTDTQY
>TRBJ2-7|12|TRBV7-9
ASSLGQGSDEQY